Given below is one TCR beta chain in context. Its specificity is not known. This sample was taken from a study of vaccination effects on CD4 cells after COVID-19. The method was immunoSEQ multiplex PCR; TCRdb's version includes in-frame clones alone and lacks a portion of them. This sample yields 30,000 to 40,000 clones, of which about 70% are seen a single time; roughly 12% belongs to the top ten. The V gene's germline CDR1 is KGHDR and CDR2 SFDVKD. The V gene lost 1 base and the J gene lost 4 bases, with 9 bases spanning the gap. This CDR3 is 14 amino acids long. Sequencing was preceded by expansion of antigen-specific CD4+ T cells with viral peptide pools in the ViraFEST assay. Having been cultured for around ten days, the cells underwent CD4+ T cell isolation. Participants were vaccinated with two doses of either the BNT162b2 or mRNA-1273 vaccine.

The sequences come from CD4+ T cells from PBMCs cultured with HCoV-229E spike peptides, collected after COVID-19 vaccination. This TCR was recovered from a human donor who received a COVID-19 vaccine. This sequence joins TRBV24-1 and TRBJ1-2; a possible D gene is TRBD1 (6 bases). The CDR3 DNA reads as TGTGCCACCAGTGATTTCGACAGGTCCTATGGCTACACCTTC. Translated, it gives CATSDFDRSYGYTF.